This TCR beta chain was recovered during a study of cytomegalovirus exposure and HLA in healthy donors. A multiplex PCR was run with 60 Vbeta primers and 13 Jbeta primers. Method: immunoSEQ multiplex PCR; TCRdb's copy keeps in-frame clones and lacks some. The sample gives 84,000 or so clones, roughly four fifths of which show up once; over 10% is in the top ten. Study-wide points: Later analysis placed DRB1 highest and HLA-C lowest in TCR association rates, which differed by HLA locus. Across donors, presence/absence analyses took sequencing depth to be roughly uniform. Equally common other TCR beta chains were less clonally expanded than HLA-associated ones, a later analysis found. In vitro work confirmed that three CMV-associated chains recognize CMV antigens.

About this clone: Its specificity is not known.

Germline trimming cut 1 base from V and 5 bases from J; bases unmatched to any gene: 11. Germline loops: CDR1 LGHNA, CDR2 YNFKEQ. The CDR3 covers 17 residues. The source is a human donor in good health. What was sequenced was PBMCs. The rearrangement uses TRBV4-2 and TRBJ2-5; 9 nucleotides agree with TRBD2. The CDR3 bases are TGTGCCAGCAGCCAAGGAGGGCGGGGGGGCCGGGGGGAGACCCAGTACTTC. It is translated as CASSQGGRGGRGETQYF.